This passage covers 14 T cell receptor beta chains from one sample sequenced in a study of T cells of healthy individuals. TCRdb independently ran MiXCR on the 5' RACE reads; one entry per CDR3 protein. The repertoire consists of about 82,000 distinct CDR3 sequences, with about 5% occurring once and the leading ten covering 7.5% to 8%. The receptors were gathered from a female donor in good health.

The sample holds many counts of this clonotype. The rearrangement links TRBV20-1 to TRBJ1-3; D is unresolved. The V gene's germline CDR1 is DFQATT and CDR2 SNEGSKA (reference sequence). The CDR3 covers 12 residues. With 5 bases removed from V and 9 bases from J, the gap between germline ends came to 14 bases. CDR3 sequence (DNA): TGCAGTGCTTGTAGATTGGAAGGCACCATATATTTT. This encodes CSACRLEGTIYF.

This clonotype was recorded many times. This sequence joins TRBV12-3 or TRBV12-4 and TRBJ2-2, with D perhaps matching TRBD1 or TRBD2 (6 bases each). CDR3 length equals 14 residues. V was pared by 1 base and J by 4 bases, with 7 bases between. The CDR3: CASSLEGGTGELFF. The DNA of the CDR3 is TGTGCCAGCAGTTTAGAGGGGGGCACCGGGGAGCTGTTTTTT.

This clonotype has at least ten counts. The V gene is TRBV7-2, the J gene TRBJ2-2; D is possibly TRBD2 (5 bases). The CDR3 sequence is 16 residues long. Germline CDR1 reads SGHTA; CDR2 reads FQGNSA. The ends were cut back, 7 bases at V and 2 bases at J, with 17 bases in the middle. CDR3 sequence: CASKSRRGINTGELFF. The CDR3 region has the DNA TGTGCCAGCAAATCCCGTCGGGGAATAAACACCGGGGAGCTGTTTTTT.

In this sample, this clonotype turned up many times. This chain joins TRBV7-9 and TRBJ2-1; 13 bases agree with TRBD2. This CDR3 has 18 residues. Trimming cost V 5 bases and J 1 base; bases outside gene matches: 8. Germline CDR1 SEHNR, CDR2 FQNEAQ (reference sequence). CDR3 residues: CASSPGTSGKLSYNEQFF. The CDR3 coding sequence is TGTGCCAGCAGCCCAGGGACTAGCGGGAAACTTTCCTACAATGAGCAGTTCTTC.

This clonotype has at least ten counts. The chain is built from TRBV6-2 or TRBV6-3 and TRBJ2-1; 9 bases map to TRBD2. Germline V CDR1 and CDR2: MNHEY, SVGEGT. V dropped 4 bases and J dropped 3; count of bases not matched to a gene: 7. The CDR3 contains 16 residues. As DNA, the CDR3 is TGTGCCAGCAGTTTACTAGCGGGCCCCGTCTACAATGAGCAGTTCTTC. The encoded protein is CASSLLAGPVYNEQFF.

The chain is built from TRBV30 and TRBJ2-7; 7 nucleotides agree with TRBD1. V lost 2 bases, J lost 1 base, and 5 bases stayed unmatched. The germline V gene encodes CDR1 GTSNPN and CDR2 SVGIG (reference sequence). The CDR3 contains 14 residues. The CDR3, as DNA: TGTGCCTGGAGTAGCGGCAGGGGGTCCTACGAGCAGTACTTC. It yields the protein CAWSSGRGSYEQYF.

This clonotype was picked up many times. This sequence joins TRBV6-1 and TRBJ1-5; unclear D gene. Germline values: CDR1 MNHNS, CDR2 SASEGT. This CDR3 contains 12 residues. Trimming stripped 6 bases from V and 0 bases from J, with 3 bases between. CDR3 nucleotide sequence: TGTGCCAGCAGCCATAGCAATCAGCCCCAGCATTTT. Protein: CASSHSNQPQHF.

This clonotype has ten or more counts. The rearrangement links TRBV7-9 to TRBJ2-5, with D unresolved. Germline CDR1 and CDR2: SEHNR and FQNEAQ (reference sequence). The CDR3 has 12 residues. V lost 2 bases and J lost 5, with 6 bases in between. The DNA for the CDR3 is TGTGCCAGCAGCTTAACCTCCGAGACCCAGTACTTC. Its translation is CASSLTSETQYF.

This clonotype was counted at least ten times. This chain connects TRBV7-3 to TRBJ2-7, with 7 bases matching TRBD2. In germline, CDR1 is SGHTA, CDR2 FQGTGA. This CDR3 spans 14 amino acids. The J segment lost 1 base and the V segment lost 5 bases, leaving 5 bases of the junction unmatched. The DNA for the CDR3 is TGTGCCAGCAGCCCTAGCGGAGAGTCCTACGAGCAGTACTTC. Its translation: CASSPSGESYEQYF.

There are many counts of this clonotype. The CDR3 bases are TGCGCCAGCAGCCAGGGACTAGCGCGTTCCTCCACAGATACGCAGTATTTT. This translates into CASSQGLARSSTDTQYF. The chain combines TRBV4-1 with TRBJ2-3; 10 bases map to TRBD2. The J segment lost 2 bases and the V segment lost 3 bases, leaving 8 bases of the junction unmatched. CDR3 length: 17 residues. The V gene's germline CDR1 is MGHRA and CDR2 YSYEKL.

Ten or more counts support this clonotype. The CDR3 loop is CASSFGSREQYF. The CDR3 DNA reads as TGTGCCAGCAGCTTTGGGTCTAGAGAGCAGTACTTC. The genes are TRBV5-4 and TRBJ2-7; D ambiguous. The germline V gene encodes CDR1 SGHNT and CDR2 YYREEE (reference sequence). V was trimmed by 2 bases and J by 7 bases, leaving 10 bases between them. This CDR3 comprises 12 residues.

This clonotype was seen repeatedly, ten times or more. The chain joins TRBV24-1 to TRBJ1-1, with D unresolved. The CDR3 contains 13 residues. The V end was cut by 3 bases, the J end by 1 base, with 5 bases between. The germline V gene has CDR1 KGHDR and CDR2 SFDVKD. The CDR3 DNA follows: TGTGCCACCAGTGATGACGAGAACACTGAAGCTTTCTTT. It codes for CATSDDENTEAFF.

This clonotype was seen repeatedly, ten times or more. The CDR3 loop is CASSPSVGVEKLFF. The CDR3 nucleotides are TGTGCCAGCAGCCCTAGCGTAGGTGTTGAAAAACTGTTTTTT. This chain links TRBV7-8 with TRBJ1-4; no clear D gene. CDR3 length: 14 residues. Germline loops: CDR1 SGHVS, CDR2 FQNEAQ. Trimming cost V 5 bases and J 7 bases, with 14 bases left between them.

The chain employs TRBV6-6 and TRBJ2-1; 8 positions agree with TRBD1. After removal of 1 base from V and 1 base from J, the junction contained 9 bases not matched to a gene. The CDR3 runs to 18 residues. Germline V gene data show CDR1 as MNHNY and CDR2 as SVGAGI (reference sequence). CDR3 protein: CASSYFTGQGSSYNEQFF. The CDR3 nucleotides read TGTGCCAGCAGTTACTTTACAGGACAGGGCTCTTCCTACAATGAGCAGTTCTTC.